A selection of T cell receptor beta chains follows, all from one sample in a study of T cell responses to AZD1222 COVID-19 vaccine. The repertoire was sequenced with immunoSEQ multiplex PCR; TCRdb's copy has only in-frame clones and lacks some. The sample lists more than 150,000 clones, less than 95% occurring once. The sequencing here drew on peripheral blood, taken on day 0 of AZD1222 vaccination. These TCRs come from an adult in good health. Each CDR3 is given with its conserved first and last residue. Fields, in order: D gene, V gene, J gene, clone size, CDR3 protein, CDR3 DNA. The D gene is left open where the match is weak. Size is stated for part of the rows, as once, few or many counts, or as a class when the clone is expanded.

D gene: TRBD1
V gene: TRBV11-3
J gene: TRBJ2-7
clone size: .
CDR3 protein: CASSPGTGIGEQYF
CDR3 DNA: TGTGCCAGCAGCCCCGGGACAGGGATAGGCGAGCAGTACTTC

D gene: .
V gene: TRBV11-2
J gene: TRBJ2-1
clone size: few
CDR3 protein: CASSLEFGLPYNEQFF
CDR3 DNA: TGTGCCAGCAGCTTAGAGTTCGGGCTCCCCTACAATGAGCAGTTCTTC

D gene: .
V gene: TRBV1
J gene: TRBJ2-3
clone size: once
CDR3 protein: CTSSQDRRGDTDTQYF
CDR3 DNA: TGCACCAGCAGCCAAGATCGGCGGGGGGACACAGATACGCAGTATTTT

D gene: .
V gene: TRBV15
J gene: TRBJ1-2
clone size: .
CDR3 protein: CATTRALSNYGYTF
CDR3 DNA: TGTGCCACCACGAGGGCCCTTTCCAACTATGGCTACACCTTC

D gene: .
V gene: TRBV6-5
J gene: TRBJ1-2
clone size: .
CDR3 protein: CASRSEQGVYGYTF
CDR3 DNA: TGTGCCAGCAGGTCCGAACAGGGTGTATATGGCTACACCTTC

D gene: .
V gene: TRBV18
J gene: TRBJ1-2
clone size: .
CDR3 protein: CASSRAVANYGYTF
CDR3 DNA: TGTGCCAGCTCACGGGCAGTAGCTAACTATGGCTACACCTTC

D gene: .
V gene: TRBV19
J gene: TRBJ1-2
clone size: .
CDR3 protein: CASKTAANYGYTF
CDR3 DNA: TGTGCCAGTAAAACGGCTGCTAACTATGGCTACACCTTC

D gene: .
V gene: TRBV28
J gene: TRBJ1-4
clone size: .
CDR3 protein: CASSEETTNEKLFF
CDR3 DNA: TGTGCCAGCAGTGAGGAAACAACTAATGAAAAACTGTTTTTT

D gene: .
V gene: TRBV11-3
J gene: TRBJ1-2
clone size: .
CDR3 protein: CASSPRSAYGYTF
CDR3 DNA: TGTGCCAGCAGCCCCCGATCGGCCTATGGCTACACCTTC

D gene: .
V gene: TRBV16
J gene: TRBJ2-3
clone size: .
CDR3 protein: CASSPSSTSPPHTDTQYF
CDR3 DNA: TGTGCCAGCAGCCCATCCTCGACATCCCCACCCCACACAGATACGCAGTATTTT

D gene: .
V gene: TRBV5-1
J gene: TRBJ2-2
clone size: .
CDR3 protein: CASSFPGSGELFF
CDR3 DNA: TGCGCCAGCAGCTTTCCGGGATCCGGGGAGCTGTTTTTT

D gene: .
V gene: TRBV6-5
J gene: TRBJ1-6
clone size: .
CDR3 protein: CASSYSGNRRNSPLHF
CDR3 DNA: TGTGCCAGCAGTTACTCTGGGAACAGACGCAATTCACCCCTCCACTTT

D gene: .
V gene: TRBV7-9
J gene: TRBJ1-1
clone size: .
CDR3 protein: CASRWDVNTEAFF
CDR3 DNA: TGTGCCAGCCGCTGGGACGTCAACACTGAAGCTTTCTTT

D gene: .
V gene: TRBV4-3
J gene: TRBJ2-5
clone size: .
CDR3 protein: CASSPAGGGETQYF
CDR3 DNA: TGCGCCAGCAGCCCAGCGGGCGGTGGAGAGACCCAGTACTTC

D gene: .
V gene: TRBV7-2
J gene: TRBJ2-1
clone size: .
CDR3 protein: CASSLRAGAGNEQFF
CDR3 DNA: TGTGCCAGCAGCTTACGGGCGGGGGCTGGCAATGAGCAGTTCTTC

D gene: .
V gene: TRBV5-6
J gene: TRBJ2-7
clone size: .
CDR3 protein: CASSTGRSYEQYF
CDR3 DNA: TGTGCCAGCAGCACAGGGCGTTCCTACGAGCAGTACTTC

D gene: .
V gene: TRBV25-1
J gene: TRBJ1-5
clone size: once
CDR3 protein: CASSEDNRVGQPQHF
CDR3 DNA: TGTGCCAGCAGTGAAGATAACAGGGTTGGCCAGCCCCAGCATTTT

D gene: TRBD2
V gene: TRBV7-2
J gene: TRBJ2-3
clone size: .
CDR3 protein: CASSWSGGGTQYF
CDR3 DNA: TGTGCCAGCAGCTGGAGCGGGGGGGGGACGCAGTATTTT

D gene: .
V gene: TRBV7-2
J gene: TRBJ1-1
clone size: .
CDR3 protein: CASSLVPLRGNTEAFF
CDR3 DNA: TGTGCCAGCAGCTTAGTACCTCTGAGGGGTAACACTGAAGCTTTCTTT

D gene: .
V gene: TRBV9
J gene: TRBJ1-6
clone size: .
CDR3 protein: CASSVDLTSQGSPLHF
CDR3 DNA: TGTGCCAGCAGCGTCGACTTGACAAGTCAAGGTTCACCCCTCCACTTT

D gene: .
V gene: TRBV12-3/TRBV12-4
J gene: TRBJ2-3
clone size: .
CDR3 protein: CASSPSTDTQYF
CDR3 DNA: TGTGCCAGCAGTCCCTCCACAGATACGCAGTATTTT

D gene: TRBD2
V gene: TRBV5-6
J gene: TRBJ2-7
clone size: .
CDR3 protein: CASSLVVRGGGPYEQYF
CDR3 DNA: TGTGCCAGCAGCTTGGTGGTACGGGGCGGGGGGCCCTACGAGCAGTACTTC

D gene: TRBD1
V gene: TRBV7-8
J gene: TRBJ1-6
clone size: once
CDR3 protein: CASSLGTGSSYNSPLHF
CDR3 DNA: TGTGCCAGCAGCCTAGGGACAGGGAGCTCCTATAATTCACCCCTCCACTTT

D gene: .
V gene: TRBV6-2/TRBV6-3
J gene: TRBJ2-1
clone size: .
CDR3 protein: CASSYSGQGNLYEQFF
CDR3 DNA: TGTGCCAGCAGTTACTCGGGGCAGGGGAATCTCTATGAGCAGTTCTTC

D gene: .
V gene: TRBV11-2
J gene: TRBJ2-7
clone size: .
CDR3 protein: CASSLVGGNSAVYEQYF
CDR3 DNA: TGTGCCAGCAGCTTAGTAGGGGGTAACAGCGCCGTCTACGAGCAGTACTTC

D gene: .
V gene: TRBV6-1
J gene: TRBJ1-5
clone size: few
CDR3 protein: CASSEAQGSNQPQHF
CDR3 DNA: TGTGCCAGCAGTGAAGCGCAGGGAAGCAATCAGCCCCAGCATTTT

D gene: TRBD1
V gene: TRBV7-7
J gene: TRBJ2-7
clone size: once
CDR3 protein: CASSLRDRGPYEQYF
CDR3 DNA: TGTGCTAGCAGCTTGAGGGACAGGGGCCCCTACGAGCAGTACTTC

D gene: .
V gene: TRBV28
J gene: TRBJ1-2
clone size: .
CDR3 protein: CASSQYGNGYTF
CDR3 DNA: TGTGCCAGCAGTCAGTACGGGAATGGCTACACCTTC

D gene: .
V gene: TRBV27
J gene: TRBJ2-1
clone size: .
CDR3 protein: CASSLRQGGGNEQFF
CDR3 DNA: TGTGCCAGCAGTCTACGACAAGGGGGTGGCAATGAGCAGTTCTTC

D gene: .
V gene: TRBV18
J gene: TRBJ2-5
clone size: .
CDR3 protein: CASSPNFSPTETQYF
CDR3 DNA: TGTGCCAGCTCACCAAATTTTTCCCCGACGGAGACCCAGTACTTC

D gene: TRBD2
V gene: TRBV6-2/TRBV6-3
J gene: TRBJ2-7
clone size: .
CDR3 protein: CASSYSTSGGYEQYF
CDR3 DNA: TGTGCCAGCAGTTACTCGACTAGCGGGGGTTACGAGCAGTACTTC

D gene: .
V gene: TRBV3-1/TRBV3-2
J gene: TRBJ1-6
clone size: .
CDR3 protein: CASSQDLGNSPLHF
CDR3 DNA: TGTGCCAGCAGCCAAGATCTGGGGAATTCACCCCTCCACTTT

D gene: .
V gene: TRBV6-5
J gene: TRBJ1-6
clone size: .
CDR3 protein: CASHRDLGSPLHF
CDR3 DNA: TGTGCCAGTCACAGGGACTTGGGGTCACCCCTCCACTTT

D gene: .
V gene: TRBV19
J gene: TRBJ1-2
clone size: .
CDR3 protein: CASSLYMGFQGGGYTF
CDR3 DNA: TGTGCCAGTAGTTTGTATATGGGGTTCCAGGGAGGAGGCTACACCTTC

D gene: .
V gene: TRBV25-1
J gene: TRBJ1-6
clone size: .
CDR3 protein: CASRAPGKTSPLHF
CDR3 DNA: TGTGCCAGCAGGGCCCCGGGCAAAACTTCACCCCTCCACTTT

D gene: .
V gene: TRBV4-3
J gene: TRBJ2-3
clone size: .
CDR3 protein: CASSHIDSTDTQYF
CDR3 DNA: TGCGCCAGCAGCCACATAGACAGCACAGATACGCAGTATTTT

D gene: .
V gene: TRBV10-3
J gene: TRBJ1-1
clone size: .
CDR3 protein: CAISEAESNTEAFF
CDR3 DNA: TGTGCCATCAGTGAAGCAGAGTCTAACACTGAAGCTTTCTTT